This TCR beta chain is from a study of shared clonotypes between healthy human individuals. Study overall: The study used three CD4 naive, three CD4 memory, two CD8 naive and one CD8 memory plate per donor.

A split of CD4+ cells into CD45RA+ naive and CD45RA-negative memory subsets was performed. The authors' processing: Quality scores were absent from the junction-only immunoSEQ sequences, so filtering differed. Clones were read by immunoSEQ multiplex PCR, and TCRdb kept only the in-frame ones, dropping some. The V and J calls and the clone size are those of that table, but D and trimming were determined from the DNA. The data contain under 1,100,000 clones, approximately 80% of them singletons. The CDR3 has 15 amino acids. Germline CDR1 is SQVTM and CDR2 is ANQGSEA. The V segment lost 4 bases and the J segment 0 bases; nucleotides outside the gene matches: 5.

V and J are TRBV29-1 and TRBJ2-2, with 7 bases aligning to TRBD2. Material for sequencing was memory CD4+ T cells from PBMCs. The sample's subset: CD45RA-negative fraction. The source of this sequence is a man aged 18 to 35 in good health. Some clones in this sample may be carry-over from other donors' samples. In DNA, the CDR3 is TGCAGCGTTGGGCTAGCGGTCGCGAACACCGGGGAGCTGTTTTTT. Translation: CSVGLAVANTGELFF.